The 23 T cell receptor beta chains presented below share a single source sample, sequenced in a study of blood T cell repertoires in COVID-19. The method was immunoSEQ multiplex PCR; TCRdb's version includes in-frame clones alone and lacks a portion of them. The repertoire has about 360,000 clones, around 87% of them found once; the top ten carry less than 2.5%. Sequenced material: PBMCs or T cells enriched from blood (not recorded which). These receptors were collected from a man aged 40-49 years in a cohort exposed to, infected with or recovered from COVID-19 (not recorded which).

V usage is TRBV5-8 and J usage is TRBJ1-2; D possibly corresponds to TRBD1 (6 bases). CDR3 length equals 15 residues. Trimming took off 4 bases at V and 7 bases at J, with 20 bases between the two ends. Germline V gene sequence: CDR1 SGHTS, CDR2 YDEGEE. The CDR3 DNA follows: TGTGCCAGCAGCCGATATCAACAGGGAACCTCTGGCTACACCTTC. Its translation is CASSRYQQGTSGYTF.

V usage is TRBV5-4 and J usage is TRBJ1-1; D is unresolved. Trimming shortened V by 5 bases and J by 2 bases, and 7 bases separated the two germline ends. Germline loops: CDR1 SGHNT, CDR2 YYREEE (reference sequence). The CDR3 length is 12 residues. The CDR3 sequence: CASRLDNTEAFF. The CDR3 DNA is TGTGCCAGCAGACTAGACAACACTGAAGCTTTCTTT.

V is TRBV18 and J is TRBJ2-7, with D unresolved. Germline V lookup: CDR1 KGHSH, CDR2 LQKENI. The CDR3 runs 11 residues. V was cut by 5 bases and J by 6 bases, with 8 bases left in between. This CDR3 reads CASSTLREQYF. The CDR3 nucleotides are TGTGCCAGCTCAACTTTACGCGAGCAGTACTTC.

The rearrangement joins TRBV29-1 to TRBJ1-5; D is perhaps TRBD1 (5 bases). Germline V CDR1 and CDR2: SQVTM, ANQGSEA. The CDR3 covers 15 residues. Trimming removed 6 bases at V and 4 bases at J, with 19 bases between. The CDR3 reads CSVAFLAGPNQPQHF. The CDR3 region has the DNA TGCAGCGTAGCTTTCCTGGCAGGGCCTAATCAGCCCCAGCATTTT.

The V gene is TRBV9, the J gene TRBJ2-1, with TRBD2 matching over 7 bases. Germline CDR1 SGDLS, CDR2 YYNGEE. Germline trimming cut 3 bases from V and 6 bases from J; bases unmatched to any gene: 9. This CDR3 spans 15 amino acids. CDR3 in amino acids: CASSGKRGRSNEQFF. The DNA of the CDR3 is TGTGCCAGCAGCGGAAAGCGGGGCCGGTCCAATGAGCAGTTCTTC. Full variable domain (remainder filled in from reference TRBV9 and TRBJ2-1): DSGVTQTPKHLITATGQRVTLRCSPRSGDLSVYWYQQSLDQGLQFLIQYYNGEERAKGNILERFSAQQFPDLHSELNLSSLELGDSALYFCASSGKRGRSNEQFFGPGTRLTVL.

V and J are TRBV3-1 (or the pseudogene TRBV3-2) and TRBJ2-1; 11 positions match TRBD1. V shed 4 bases and J 3 bases; nucleotides not matched to a gene: 11. The CDR3 spans 18 residues. The V gene's germline CDR1 is LGHDT and CDR2 YNNKEL (reference sequence). The CDR3 spells CASSPQPTGTGGYNEQFF. The DNA for the CDR3 is TGTGCCAGCAGCCCACAACCTACCGGGACAGGGGGCTACAATGAGCAGTTCTTC.

This clone occurred once. V gene TRBV18 combines with J gene TRBJ1-4, with 7 bases that match TRBD1. With V trimmed by 6 bases and J by 7 bases, 11 bases remained unmatched. The length of the CDR3 is 15 residues. The germline gives CDR1 KGHSH, CDR2 LQKENI. The CDR3 here is CASSRLRGKGEKLFF. For the CDR3, the DNA is TGTGCCAGCTCCCGACTCAGGGGGAAGGGTGAAAAACTGTTTTTT.

The V gene is TRBV28, the J gene TRBJ1-1; maybe TRBD1 (6 bases). V dropped 9 bases and J dropped 4 bases, with 15 bases sitting between them. This CDR3 has 13 amino acids. Germline lookup yields CDR1 MDHEN and CDR2 SYDVKM. This CDR3 reads CASSYRVSTEAFF. The CDR3 DNA sequence: TGTGCCAGTTCCTACAGGGTCTCCACTGAAGCTTTCTTT.

The DNA of the CDR3 is TGTGCCTGGAGTTCGGGGGGTGGCTATGGCTACACCTTC. Encoded protein: CAWSSGGGYGYTF. The rearrangement links TRBV30 to TRBJ1-2; a weak D match, TRBD1 (5 bases). The V gene lost 2 bases and the J gene lost 4 bases, with 11 bases spanning the gap. Looked up from germline, CDR1 is GTSNPN and CDR2 is SVGIG (reference sequence). CDR3 length: 13 amino acids.

The chain joins TRBV18 to TRBJ2-7; TRBD2 agrees at 8 bases. V shed 6 bases and J 2 bases; nucleotides not matched to a gene: 6. Germline V gene data show CDR1 as KGHSH and CDR2 as LQKENI. The CDR3 has 14 amino acids. In DNA form, the CDR3 reads TGTGCCAGCTCCTATAGCGGGAACACCTACGAGCAGTACTTC. Protein: CASSYSGNTYEQYF.

This sequence joins TRBV30 and TRBJ1-5; tentative D call: TRBD1 (6 bases). The CDR3 runs to 16 residues. The V and J ends lost 0 bases and 0 bases respectively, with 12 bases between them. Germline CDR1 is GTSNPN and CDR2 is SVGIG (reference sequence). CDR3 sequence (DNA): TGTGCCTGGAGTGTAGGGGGACTATATAGCAATCAGCCCCAGCATTTT. Protein product: CAWSVGGLYSNQPQHF.

This clone was counted a few times. The rearrangement uses TRBV14 and TRBJ1-1; D possibly corresponds to TRBD1 (6 bases). V was trimmed by 4 bases and J by 4 bases, leaving 7 bases between them. Germline V gives CDR1 SGHDN, CDR2 FVKESK. The CDR3 has 12 residues. CDR3 region: CASSRGGTEAFF. The CDR3 region has the DNA TGTGCCAGCAGCCGAGGGGGCACTGAAGCTTTCTTT.

V and J are TRBV28 and TRBJ1-5; 9 bases align to TRBD1. The CDR3 has 16 amino acids. Germline V CDR1 and CDR2: MDHEN, SYDVKM. V lost 6 bases, J lost 6 bases, and 12 bases stayed unmatched. The CDR3 DNA follows: TGTGCCAGCAGCCGGTACCGGGACAGGGTAACTCAGCCCCAGCATTTT. As protein: CASSRYRDRVTQPQHF. Filled out from reference TRBV28 and TRBJ1-5, the complete variable domain reads DVKVTQSSRYLVKRTGEKVFLECVQDMDHENMFWYRQDPGLGLRLIYFSYDVKMKEKGDIPEGYSVSREKKERFSLILESASTNQTSMYLCASSRYRDRVTQPQHFGDGTRLSIL.

The gene calls are TRBV7-2 and TRBJ2-7; TRBD1 matches at 10 bases. CDR1 and CDR2 from the germline V gene are SGHTA and FQGNSA. Unmatched junction bases numbered 2, after V lost 6 bases and J lost 3 bases. The CDR3 length is 13 residues. CDR3 in amino acids: CASRWTGGYEQYF. In DNA, the CDR3 is TGTGCCAGCAGATGGACAGGGGGCTACGAGCAGTACTTC.

V gene TRBV5-1 combines with J gene TRBJ1-4; 7 bases are shared with TRBD1. Germline CDR1 SGHRS, CDR2 YFSETQ. There are 17 residues in the CDR3. V lost 4 bases to trimming and J lost 5 bases; unmatched junction nucleotides: 14. The CDR3 nucleotides read TGCGCCAGCAGCCAGAACAGGGGCTTTTGGGGGAATGAAAAACTGTTTTTT. It yields the protein CASSQNRGFWGNEKLFF.

The rearrangement joins TRBV20-1 to TRBJ1-1, with a tentative D call TRBD1 (5 bases). In germline, CDR1 is DFQATT, CDR2 SNEGSKA (reference sequence). This CDR3 is built from 11 residues. The V gene lost 6 bases and the J gene lost 3 bases, with 8 bases spanning the gap. DNA of the CDR3: TGCAGTGCCGCAGGGTACACTGAAGCTTTCTTT. It codes for CSAAGYTEAFF.

The chain links TRBV7-2 to TRBJ1-3, with 11 nucleotides matching TRBD1. Germline V gene sequence: CDR1 SGHTA, CDR2 FQGNSA. After removal of 1 base from V and 4 bases from J, the junction contained 3 bases not matched to a gene. The CDR3 has 16 amino acids. The DNA for the CDR3 is TGTGCCAGCAGCTTAGGGGGACAGGGGGTAGGAAACACCATATATTTT. Protein: CASSLGGQGVGNTIYF.

The rearrangement links TRBV14 to TRBJ2-5, with 11 nucleotides matching TRBD1. The CDR3 consists of 16 residues. V was clipped by 1 base and J by 5 bases; unmatched bases: 6. Per germline, CDR1 SGHDN and CDR2 FVKESK. CDR3 loop: CASSQVGQGAGETQYF. DNA for the CDR3: TGTGCCAGCAGCCAAGTAGGACAGGGGGCCGGGGAGACCCAGTACTTC. Complete variable domain (other parts from reference TRBV14 and TRBJ2-5): EAGVTQFPSHSVIEKGQTVTLRCDPISGHDNLYWYRRVMGKEIKFLLHFVKESKQDESGMPNNRFLAERTGGTYSTLKVQPAELEDSGVYFCASSQVGQGAGETQYFGPGTRLLVL.

This chain uses TRBV2 with TRBJ1-5; D is ambiguous. The CDR3 spans 14 residues. Trimming removed 5 bases from V and 0 bases from J, with 8 bases in between. Germline V gene sequence: CDR1 SNHLY, CDR2 FYNNEI. CDR3 sequence: CASSRWSSNQPQHF. The DNA of the CDR3 is TGTGCCAGCAGTCGATGGAGTAGCAATCAGCCCCAGCATTTT.

The chain carries TRBV30 and TRBJ1-1; the D is unclear. The CDR3 is made up of 14 amino acids. Between the trimmed V and J ends, which lost 0 bases and 5 bases, there was a span of 13 bases. Germline loops: CDR1 GTSNPN, CDR2 SVGIG (reference sequence). CDR3 sequence: CAWSVAGIGTEAFF. CDR3 DNA: TGTGCCTGGAGTGTAGCGGGGATAGGGACTGAAGCTTTCTTT. Supplemented by reference TRBV30 and TRBJ1-1, the full variable domain reads SQTIHQWPATLVQPVGSPLSLECTVEGTSNPNLYWYRQAAGRGLQLLFYSVGIGQISSEVPQNLSASRPQDRQFILSSKKLLLSDSGFYLCAWSVAGIGTEAFFGQGTRLTVV.

This clone was seen just once. CDR3 in amino acids: CASSLAGTESYTF. In DNA form, the CDR3 reads TGTGCCAGCAGCTTGGCCGGGACAGAAAGCTACACCTTC. J is TRBJ1-2 and V is TRBV5-4; 7 nucleotides match TRBD1. This CDR3 spans 13 amino acids. Germline assignment: CDR1 SGHNT and CDR2 YYREEE (reference sequence). J lost 9 bases, V lost 0 bases, and 5 bases had no gene match.

J is TRBJ1-2 and V is TRBV3-1 (or the pseudogene TRBV3-2); D not resolved. The CDR3 has 15 amino acids. Germline-derived CDR1 and CDR2 are LGHDT and YNNKEL (reference sequence). The V end was cut by 2 bases, the J end by 4 bases, with 14 bases between. The DNA for the CDR3 is TGTGCCAGCAGCCAATCCAGGATCAAGACCTATGGCTACACCTTC. Translating it yields CASSQSRIKTYGYTF.

Only one count was recorded for this clone. This chain connects TRBV27 to TRBJ1-6, with TRBD1 as a possible D gene (5 bases). Trimming cost V 2 bases and J 5 bases, with 10 bases left between them. The CDR3 is 15 residues long. CDR1 is MNHEY, CDR2 SMNVEV, per germline (reference sequence). The CDR3 sequence is CASSLRGADNSPLHF. The CDR3 coding sequence is TGTGCCAGCAGTTTAAGGGGCGCTGATAATTCACCCCTCCACTTT.